This T cell receptor beta chain was captured by sequencing in a study of blood T cell repertoires in COVID-19. In this sample, this clone turned up once. This table comes from immunoSEQ multiplex PCR, and its TCRdb copy is limited to in-frame clones, with some not included. The data hold 90,000 to 120,000 clones, with just over 85% observed a single time. The CDR3 is 15 residues long. The germline V gene encodes CDR1 SNHLY and CDR2 FYNNEI. V was trimmed by 6 bases and J by 2 bases, leaving 17 bases between them. The chain uses TRBV2 and TRBJ2-7; perhaps TRBD1 as D (6 bases). This TCR came from a human donor in a cohort sampled during active COVID-19. The sample was peripheral blood. CDR3 DNA sequence: TGTGCCAGCAGGGAAAGGTGGGACAAGGCCTACGAGCAGTACTTC. As protein: CASRERWDKAYEQYF.